The present TCR beta chain was sequenced within a study of T cells after yellow fever vaccination. Study details: The fractions with low cell numbers were processed using SMART-Seq v4 Ultra Low Input.

TCRdb ran MiXCR on the 5' RACE reads and lists one entry per CDR3 protein. This sample has 310,000 or so distinct CDR3 sequences, with roughly 4% found just once. Trimming stripped 4 bases from V and 6 bases from J, with 12 bases between. CDR1 SGHNT and CDR2 YYREEE come from the germline V gene (reference sequence). CDR3 length equals 13 residues. The chain combines TRBV5-4 with TRBJ2-3; D not certain. The sequencing used PBMCs, collected on the day of the yellow fever booster vaccination. The sequence was obtained from a man aged 18 to 29 who received the YFV17D yellow fever vaccine. The CDR3 loop is CASSPTPADTQYF. DNA of the CDR3: TGTGCCAGCAGCCCCACCCCAGCGGATACGCAGTATTTT.